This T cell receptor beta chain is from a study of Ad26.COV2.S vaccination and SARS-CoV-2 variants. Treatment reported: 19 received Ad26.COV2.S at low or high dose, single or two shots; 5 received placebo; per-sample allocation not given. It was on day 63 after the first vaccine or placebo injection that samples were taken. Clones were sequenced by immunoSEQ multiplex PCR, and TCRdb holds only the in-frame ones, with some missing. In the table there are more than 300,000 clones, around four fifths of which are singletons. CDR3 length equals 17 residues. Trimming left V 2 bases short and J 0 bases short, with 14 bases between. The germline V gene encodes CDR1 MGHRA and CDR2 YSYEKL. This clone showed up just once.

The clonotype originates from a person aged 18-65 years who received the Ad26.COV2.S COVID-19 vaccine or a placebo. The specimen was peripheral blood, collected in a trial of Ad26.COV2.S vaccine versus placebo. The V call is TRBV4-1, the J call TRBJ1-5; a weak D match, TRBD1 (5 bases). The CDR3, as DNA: TGCGCCAGCAGCCAACATAGCCGTGGGGGTAGCAATCAGCCCCAGCATTTT. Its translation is CASSQHSRGGSNQPQHF.